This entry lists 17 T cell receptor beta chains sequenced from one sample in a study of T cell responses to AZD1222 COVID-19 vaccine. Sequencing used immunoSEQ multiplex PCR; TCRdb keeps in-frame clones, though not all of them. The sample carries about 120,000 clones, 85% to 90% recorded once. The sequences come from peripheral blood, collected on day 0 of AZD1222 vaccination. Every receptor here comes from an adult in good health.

The CDR3 region has the DNA TGTGCCAGTAGTATTGAGACCGGGACAGGGATCGGGAGCAATCAGCCCCAGCATTTT. Its translation is CASSIETGTGIGSNQPQHF. The chain employs TRBV19 and TRBJ1-5, with 9 bases identical to TRBD1. The CDR3 spans 19 residues. CDR1 and CDR2 (germline): LNHDA, SQIVND (reference sequence). The ends lost 3 bases at V and 1 base at J; junction bases unmatched: 13.

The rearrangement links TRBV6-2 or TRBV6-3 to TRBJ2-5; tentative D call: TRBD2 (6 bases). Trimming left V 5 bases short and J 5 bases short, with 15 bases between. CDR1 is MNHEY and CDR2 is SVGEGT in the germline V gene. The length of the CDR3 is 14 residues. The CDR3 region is CASSLALGTETQYF. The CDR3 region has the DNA TGTGCCAGCAGTCTGGCCTTAGGGACTGAGACCCAGTACTTC.

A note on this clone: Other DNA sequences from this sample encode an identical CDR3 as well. The CDR3 reads CASSLVESSGNTIYF. The CDR3 DNA reads TGTGCCAGCTCTCTTGTGGAGAGCTCTGGAAACACCATATATTTT. The chain uses TRBV28 and TRBJ1-3; D call uncertain. V dropped 8 bases and J dropped 0 bases, with 14 bases sitting between them. CDR3 length: 15 amino acids. Germline V gene lookup returns CDR1 MDHEN and CDR2 SYDVKM. The full variable domain, rest sourced from reference TRBV28 and TRBJ1-3, is DVKVTQSSRYLVKRTGEKVFLECVQDMDHENMFWYRQDPGLGLRLIYFSYDVKMKEKGDIPEGYSVSREKKERFSLILESASTNQTSMYLCASSLVESSGNTIYFGEGSWLTVV.

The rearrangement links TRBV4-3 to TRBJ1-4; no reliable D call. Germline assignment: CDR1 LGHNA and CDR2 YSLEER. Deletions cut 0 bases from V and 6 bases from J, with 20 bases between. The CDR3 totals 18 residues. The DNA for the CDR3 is TGCGCCAGCAGCCAAGATTGGGTGGAAGGGTATGAGGATGAAAAACTGTTTTTT. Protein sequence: CASSQDWVEGYEDEKLFF.

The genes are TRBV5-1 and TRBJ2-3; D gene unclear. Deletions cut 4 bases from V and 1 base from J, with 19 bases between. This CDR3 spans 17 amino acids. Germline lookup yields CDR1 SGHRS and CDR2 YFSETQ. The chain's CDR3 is CASSPRFSASGTDTQYF. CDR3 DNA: TGCGCCAGCAGCCCGCGATTTTCGGCATCCGGCACAGATACGCAGTATTTT.

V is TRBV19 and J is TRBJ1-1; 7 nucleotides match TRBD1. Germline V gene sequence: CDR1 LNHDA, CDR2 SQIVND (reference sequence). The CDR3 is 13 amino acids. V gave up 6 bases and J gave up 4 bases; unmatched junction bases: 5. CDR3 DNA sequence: TGTGCCAGTAGAGACAGGGCCCCCACTGAAGCTTTCTTT. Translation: CASRDRAPTEAFF. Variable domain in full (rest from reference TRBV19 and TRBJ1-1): DGGITQSPKYLFRKEGQNVTLSCEQNLNHDAMYWYRQDPGQGLRLIYYSQIVNDFQKGDIAEGYSVSREKKESFPLTVTSAQKNPTAFYLCASRDRAPTEAFFGQGTRLTVV.

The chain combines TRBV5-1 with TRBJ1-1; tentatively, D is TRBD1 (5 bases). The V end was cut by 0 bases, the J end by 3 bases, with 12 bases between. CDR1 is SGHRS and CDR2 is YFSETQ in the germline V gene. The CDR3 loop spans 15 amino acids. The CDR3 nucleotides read TGCGCCAGCAGCTTGGATCCCTTGGGGGACACTGAAGCTTTCTTT. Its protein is CASSLDPLGDTEAFF.

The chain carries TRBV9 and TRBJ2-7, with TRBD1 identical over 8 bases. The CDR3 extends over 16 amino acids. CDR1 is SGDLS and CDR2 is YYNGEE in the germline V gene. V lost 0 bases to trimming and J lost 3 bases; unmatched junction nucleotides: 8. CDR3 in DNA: TGTGCCAGCAGCGTAGGGGGTGAGACAGGGGTCTACGAGCAGTACTTC. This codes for CASSVGGETGVYEQYF.

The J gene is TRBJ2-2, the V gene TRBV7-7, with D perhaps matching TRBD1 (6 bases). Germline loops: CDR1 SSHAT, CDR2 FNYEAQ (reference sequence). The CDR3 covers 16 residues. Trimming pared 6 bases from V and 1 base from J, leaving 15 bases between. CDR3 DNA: TGTGCCAGCAGTTTCCGCAGGGGCTGGAACACCGGGGAGCTGTTTTTT. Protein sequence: CASSFRRGWNTGELFF. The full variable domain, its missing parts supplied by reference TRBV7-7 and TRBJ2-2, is GAGVSQSPRYKVTKRGQDVTLRCDPISSHATLYWYQQALGQGPEFLTYFNYEAQPDKSGLPSDRFSAERPEGSISTLTIQRTEQRDSAMYRCASSFRRGWNTGELFFGEGSRLTVL.

The CDR3, as DNA: TGTGCCAGCAGCTTAGCCGGAAACACCATATATTTT. This sequence encodes CASSLAGNTIYF. The V gene is TRBV7-9, the J gene TRBJ1-3; D ambiguous. Per germline, CDR1 SEHNR and CDR2 FQNEAQ (reference sequence). The CDR3 covers 12 residues. The germline V and J ends were trimmed by 0 bases and 4 bases, with 1 base remaining between them. The full variable domain, its missing parts supplied by reference TRBV7-9 and TRBJ1-3, is DTGVSQNPRHKITKRGQNVTFRCDPISEHNRLYWYRQTLGQGPEFLTYFQNEAQLEKSRLLSDRFSAERPKGSFSTLEIQRTEQGDSAMYLCASSLAGNTIYFGEGSWLTVV.

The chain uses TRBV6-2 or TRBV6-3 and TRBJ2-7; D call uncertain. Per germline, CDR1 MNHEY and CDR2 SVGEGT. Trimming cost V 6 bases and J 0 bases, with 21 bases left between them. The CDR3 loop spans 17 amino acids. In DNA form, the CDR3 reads TGTGCCAGCAGCCTCCCTCCCCGGGTCGTCAGCTCCTACGAGCAGTACTTC. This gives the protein CASSLPPRVVSSYEQYF.

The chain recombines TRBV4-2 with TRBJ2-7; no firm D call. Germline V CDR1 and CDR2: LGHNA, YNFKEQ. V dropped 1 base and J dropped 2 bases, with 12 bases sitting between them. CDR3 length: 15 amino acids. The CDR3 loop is CASSQAPNGPYEQYF. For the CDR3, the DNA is TGTGCCAGCAGCCAAGCCCCAAACGGTCCCTACGAGCAGTACTTC.

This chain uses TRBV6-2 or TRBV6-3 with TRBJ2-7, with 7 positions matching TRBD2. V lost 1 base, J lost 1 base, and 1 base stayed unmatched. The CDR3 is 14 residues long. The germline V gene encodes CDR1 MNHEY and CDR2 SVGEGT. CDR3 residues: CASSYLAGSYEQYF. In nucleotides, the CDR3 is TGTGCCAGCAGTTACTTAGCGGGTTCCTACGAGCAGTACTTC.

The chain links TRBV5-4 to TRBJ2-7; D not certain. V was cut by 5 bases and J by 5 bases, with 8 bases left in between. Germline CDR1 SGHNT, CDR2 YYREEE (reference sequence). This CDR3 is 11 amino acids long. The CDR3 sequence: CASRSEHEQYF. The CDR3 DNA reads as TGTGCCAGCAGGTCGGAGCACGAGCAGTACTTC.

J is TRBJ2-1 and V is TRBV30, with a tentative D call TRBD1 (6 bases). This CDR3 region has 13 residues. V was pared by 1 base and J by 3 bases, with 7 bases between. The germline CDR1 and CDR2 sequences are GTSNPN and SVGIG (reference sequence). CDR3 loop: CAWSADSYNEQFF. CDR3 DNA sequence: TGTGCCTGGAGTGCGGACAGCTACAATGAGCAGTTCTTC.

The chain's CDR3 is CASSPWVAGTHEQYF. In DNA form, the CDR3 reads TGTGCCAGCAGCCCCTGGGTAGCGGGAACCCACGAGCAGTACTTC. The chain employs TRBV7-2 and TRBJ2-7; 8 positions match TRBD2. This CDR3 comprises 15 residues. J gave up 5 bases and V 5 bases, and 11 bases lay outside the gene matches. CDR1 and CDR2 from the germline V gene are SGHTA and FQGNSA.

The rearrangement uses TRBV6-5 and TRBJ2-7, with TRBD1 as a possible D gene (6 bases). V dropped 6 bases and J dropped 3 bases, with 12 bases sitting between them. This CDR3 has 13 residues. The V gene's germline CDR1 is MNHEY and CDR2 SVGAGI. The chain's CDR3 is CASRPTGNYEQYF. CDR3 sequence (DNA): TGTGCCAGCAGGCCAACAGGGAACTACGAGCAGTACTTC.